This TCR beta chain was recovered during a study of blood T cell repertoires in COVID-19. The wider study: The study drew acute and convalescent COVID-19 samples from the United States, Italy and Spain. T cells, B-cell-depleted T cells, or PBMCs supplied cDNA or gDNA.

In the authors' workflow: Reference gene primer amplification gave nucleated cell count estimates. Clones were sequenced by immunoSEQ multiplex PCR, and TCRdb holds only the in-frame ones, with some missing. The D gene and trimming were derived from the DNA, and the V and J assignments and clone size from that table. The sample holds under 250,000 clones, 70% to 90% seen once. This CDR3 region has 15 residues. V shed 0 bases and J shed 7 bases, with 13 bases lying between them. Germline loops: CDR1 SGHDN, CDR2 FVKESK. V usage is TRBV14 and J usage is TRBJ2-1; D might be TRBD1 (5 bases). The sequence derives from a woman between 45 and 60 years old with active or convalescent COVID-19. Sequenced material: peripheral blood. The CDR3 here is CASSQDRQFMNEQFF. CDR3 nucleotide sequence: TGTGCCAGCAGCCAAGATCGACAGTTTATGAATGAGCAGTTCTTC.